Listed here are 9 T cell receptor beta chains from one sample, sequenced in a study of blood T cell repertoires in COVID-19. Assay used: immunoSEQ multiplex PCR; TCRdb lists only in-frame clones, some missing. This table holds about 250,000 clones, 75% to 90% found once. What was sequenced was PBMCs or T cells enriched from blood (not recorded which). These receptors came from a woman in her twenties or thirties who had recovered from COVID-19.

This chain connects TRBV29-1 to TRBJ1-2; 7 bases are a match to TRBD1. The V gene's germline CDR1 is SQVTM and CDR2 ANQGSEA. With V trimmed by 1 base and J by 5 bases, 7 bases remained unmatched. The CDR3 runs 14 residues. Here the CDR3 DNA reads TGCAGCGTTGAAGCGGGAGGGACAGAGTATGGCTACACCTTC. This codes for CSVEAGGTEYGYTF.

The chain has TRBV11-2 and TRBJ2-5; D is uncertain. The V gene lost 3 bases and the J gene lost 4 bases, with 3 bases spanning the gap. Germline V gene data show CDR1 as SGHAT and CDR2 as FQNNGV. The CDR3 is 11 residues long. CDR3 loop: CASSFGETQYF. CDR3 DNA: TGTGCCAGCAGCTTCGGAGAGACCCAGTACTTC. Together with reference TRBV11-2 and TRBJ2-5, the CDR3 gives the full variable domain: EAGVAQSPRYKIIEKRQSVAFWCNPISGHATLYWYQQILGQGPKLLIQFQNNGVVDDSQLPKDRFSAERLKGVDSTLKIQPAKLEDSAVYLCASSFGETQYFGPGTRLLVL.

The V gene is TRBV5-4, the J gene TRBJ1-3; tentatively, D is TRBD1 (6 bases). The CDR3 spans 14 residues. Between the trimmed V and J ends, which lost 3 bases and 4 bases, there was a span of 11 bases. In germline, CDR1 is SGHNT, CDR2 YYREEE (reference sequence). In DNA form, the CDR3 reads TGTGCCAGCAGCTGGGGGCGGTCGGGAAACACCATATATTTT. The encoded protein is CASSWGRSGNTIYF.

The J gene is TRBJ2-4, the V gene TRBV5-4; perhaps TRBD2 as D (5 bases). Looked up from germline, CDR1 is SGHNT and CDR2 is YYREEE (reference sequence). The CDR3 is 16 residues long. V lost 0 bases, J lost 5 bases, and 15 bases lay in between. The CDR3, as DNA: TGTGCCAGCAGCTTGGCCGGCCTTGAGGGTGAAAACATTCAGTACTTC. Amino acid sequence: CASSLAGLEGENIQYF.

This sequence joins TRBV19 and TRBJ2-1, with 7 bases matching TRBD2. The CDR3 runs to 14 residues. Germline trimming cut 5 bases from V and 8 bases from J; bases unmatched to any gene: 9. Germline V lookup: CDR1 LNHDA, CDR2 SQIVND (reference sequence). The CDR3 DNA is TGTGCCAGTAGTTTTGCAGGGAGGGTCCATGAGCAGTTCTTC. Its protein product is CASSFAGRVHEQFF.

The chain couples TRBV25-1 to TRBJ1-1; D unresolved. The CDR3 is made up of 15 amino acids. V gave up 2 bases and J gave up 4 bases, with 14 bases separating them. Germline CDR1 reads MGHDK; CDR2 reads SYGVNS. The CDR3 spells CASSEVEGFSTEAFF. CDR3 coding DNA: TGTGCCAGCAGTGAAGTGGAGGGTTTCAGCACTGAAGCTTTCTTT. The variable domain in full, with the rest retrieved from reference TRBV25-1 and TRBJ1-1, is EADIYQTPRYLVIGTGKKITLECSQTMGHDKMYWYQQDPGMELHLIHYSYGVNSTEKGDLSSESTVSRIRTEHFPLTLESARPSHTSQYLCASSEVEGFSTEAFFGQGTRLTVV.

Points on this clone: At one boundary the junction diverges from the germline segment, which might be a read error. This sequence joins TRBV6-4 and TRBJ2-1; no reliable D call. Looked up from germline, CDR1 is MRHNA and CDR2 is SNTAGT. The length of the CDR3 is 10 residues. The CDR3 loop is CAPEASSLIF. For the CDR3, the DNA is TGTGCCCCCGAGGCGTCTAGTTTGATCTTC.

This clone was found once. The chain combines TRBV28 with TRBJ2-7; D remains unclear. The germline V gene encodes CDR1 MDHEN and CDR2 SYDVKM. The ends were cut back, 5 bases at V and 0 bases at J, with 17 bases in the middle. This CDR3 has 16 amino acids. The CDR3 loop is CASSARRQLSSYEQYF. The CDR3, as DNA: TGTGCCAGCAGTGCCCGCAGGCAGTTAAGCTCCTACGAGCAGTACTTC.

This clone was detected only a few times. The chain links TRBV5-1 to TRBJ1-5, with 9 bases matching TRBD1. Germline V gives CDR1 SGHRS, CDR2 YFSETQ. The CDR3 spans 16 residues. Trimming removed 0 bases from V and 3 bases from J; junction bases left unmatched: 4. The CDR3 sequence: CASSLGDRGVNQPQHF. The CDR3 DNA sequence: TGCGCCAGCAGCTTGGGCGACAGGGGGGTCAATCAGCCCCAGCATTTT.